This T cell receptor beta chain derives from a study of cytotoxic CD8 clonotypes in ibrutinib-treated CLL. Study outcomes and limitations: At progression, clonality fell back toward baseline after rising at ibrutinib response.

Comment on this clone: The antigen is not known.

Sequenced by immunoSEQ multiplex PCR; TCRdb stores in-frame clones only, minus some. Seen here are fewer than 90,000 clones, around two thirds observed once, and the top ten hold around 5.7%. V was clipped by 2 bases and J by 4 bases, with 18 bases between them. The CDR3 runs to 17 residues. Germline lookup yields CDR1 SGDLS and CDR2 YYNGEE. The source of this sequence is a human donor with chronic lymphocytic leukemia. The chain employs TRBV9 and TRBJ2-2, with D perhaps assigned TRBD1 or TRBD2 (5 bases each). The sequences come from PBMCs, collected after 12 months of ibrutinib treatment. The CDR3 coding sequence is TGTGCCAGCAGCGTCCGGGGCTTGGACGCGGGCACCGGGGAGCTGTTTTTT. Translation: CASSVRGLDAGTGELFF.